The rows below give T cell receptor beta chains drawn from one sample of a study of T-cell reconstitution after alpha-beta-depleted transplantation in children. TCRdb independently ran MiXCR on the PCR reads; one entry per CDR3 protein. Of 500,000 or so distinct CDR3 sequences in the sample, about an eighth were seen once. The material was PBMCs, mostly from graft donor cells, obtained 180 days after TCRalphabeta/CD19-depleted stem cell transplant. These receptors all come from a female patient aged 2-9 years who had a stem cell transplant for aplastic anemia, so the T cells may come from the graft donor. Both conserved end residues are part of each CDR3. The D gene is left open where the match is weak. Some rows have no size entry. The others give once, few or many, or a class for an expanded clone.

D gene | J gene | clone size | V gene | CDR3 length | CDR3 DNA | CDR3 protein
NA | TRBJ2-5 | many | TRBV12-3/TRBV12-4 | 15 | TGTGCCAGCAGTTTCGGTCGAACGAGCTTGGAGACCCAGTACTTC | CASSFGRTSLETQYF
NA | TRBJ2-5 | few | TRBV18 | 13 | TGTGCCAGCCGAGGACGGATCCAAGAGACCCAGTACTTC | CASRGRIQETQYF
NA | TRBJ2-1 | NA | TRBV5-1 | 14 | TGCGCCAGCAGCTTGGTAGTCGGGGGTCATGAGCAGTTCTTC | CASSLVVGGHEQFF
TRBD2 | TRBJ2-1 | many | TRBV5-1 | 12 | TGCGCCAGCAGCCACGGACTAGCGGAGCAGTTCTTC | CASSHGLAEQFF
TRBD1 | TRBJ2-6 | NA | TRBV24-1 | 18 | TGTGCCACCAGCTCAGCAGTTGGACAGGGCTATGGGGCCAACGTCCTGACTTTC | CATSSAVGQGYGANVLTF
NA | TRBJ2-3 | few | TRBV12-3/TRBV12-4 | 13 | TGTGCCAGCAGTTTTGAGGCGTCAGGTACGCAGTATTTT | CASSFEASGTQYF
TRBD1 | TRBJ1-5 | few | TRBV4-1 | 19 | TGCGCCAGCAGCCGGGACGACAGGGGTGGGATTTATAGCAATCAGCCCCAGCATTTT | CASSRDDRGGIYSNQPQHF
NA | TRBJ2-7 | NA | TRBV4-2 | 15 | TGTGCCAGCAGCCAAGAGGGGGCTGGATTCTACGAGCAGTACTTC | CASSQEGAGFYEQYF
NA | TRBJ1-5 | NA | TRBV6-2/TRBV6-3 | 13 | TGTGCCAGCAACGCAGGGGTAGGGCAGCCCCAGCATTTT | CASNAGVGQPQHF
NA | TRBJ1-1 | NA | TRBV29-1 | 13 | TGCAGCGTTGGGCCAGGGTGGCCCACTGAAGCTTTCTTT | CSVGPGWPTEAFF
NA | TRBJ2-1 | NA | TRBV20-1 | 15 | TGCAGTGCTAGAGTCCCCGGGGGATCCTACAATGAGCAGTTCTTC | CSARVPGGSYNEQFF
NA | TRBJ1-4 | NA | TRBV11-1 | 18 | TGTGCCAGCAGCTTAGGTTATTCGTCAGCCTCAACTAATGAAAAACTGTTTTTT | CASSLGYSSASTNEKLFF
TRBD2 | TRBJ2-3 | many | TRBV12-3/TRBV12-4 | 16 | TGTGCCAGCAGTCCAAGGACTAGCGGGACCACAGATACGCAGTATTTT | CASSPRTSGTTDTQYF
NA | TRBJ1-2 | NA | TRBV15 | 13 | TGTGCCACCAGCAGTACAAGGAACTATGGCTACACCTTC | CATSSTRNYGYTF
NA | TRBJ2-1 | NA | TRBV4-1 | 17 | TGCGCCAGCAGCCAAATCCCCAATAGGGGCTCCTACAATGAGCAGTTCTTC | CASSQIPNRGSYNEQFF
NA | TRBJ2-3 | once | TRBV6-5 | 19 | TGTGCCAGCAGTTACTTAGTGCGTGTAGGCGGGAAGAGCACAGATACGCAGTATTTT | CASSYLVRVGGKSTDTQYF
TRBD2 | TRBJ2-3 | few | TRBV7-8 | 18 | TGTGCCAGCAGCCCCCGGGGGGCGGGAGGGCCTGGATCAGATACGCAGTATTTT | CASSPRGAGGPGSDTQYF
TRBD2 | TRBJ2-2 | NA | TRBV28 | 21 | TGTGCCAGCAGTTTAAATCCTGGGGGGACTAGCGGGAGGACGAACACCGGGGAGCTGTTTTTT | CASSLNPGGTSGRTNTGELFF
TRBD1 | TRBJ1-6 | NA | TRBV27 | 15 | TGTGCCAGCACCGCGGACAGGGCCTTAGGATCACCCCTCCACTTT | CASTADRALGSPLHF
NA | TRBJ2-7 | NA | TRBV11-2 | 15 | TGTGCCAGCACCCTCGCCGGACCGGCTGGAGGCGAGCAGTACTTC | CASTLAGPAGGEQYF
TRBD1 | TRBJ1-5 | NA | TRBV5-1 | 15 | TGCGCCAGCAGCTTGGTAGGGGGCGAGTATCAGCCCCAGCATTTT | CASSLVGGEYQPQHF
TRBD2 | TRBJ2-2 | many | TRBV4-3 | 15 | TGCGCCAGCACCAGAGCGGGAGTGTACACCGGGGAGCTGTTTTTT | CASTRAGVYTGELFF
NA | TRBJ1-2 | few | TRBV6-2/TRBV6-3 | 17 | TGTGCCAGCAGTTACTCGAAAGAAAGGACAGCCCTTTATGGCTACACCTTC | CASSYSKERTALYGYTF
TRBD1 | TRBJ2-3 | many | TRBV28 | 13 | TGTGCCAGCAGTTCCAGGGGGCGAGATACGCAGTATTTT | CASSSRGRDTQYF
TRBD2 | TRBJ2-7 | NA | TRBV5-6 | 15 | TGTGCCAGCAGCCAGCCGGGACTAGCGGGCTACGAGCAGTACTTC | CASSQPGLAGYEQYF
NA | TRBJ1-6 | few | TRBV15 | 17 | TGTGCCACCAGCGGAGCCCTCCGGGACACCCGTAATTCACCCCTCCACTTT | CATSGALRDTRNSPLHF
NA | TRBJ2-3 | NA | TRBV12-3/TRBV12-4 | 15 | TGTGCCAGCAGTTTAATTGGGGCCGGGGAAGATACGCAGTATTTT | CASSLIGAGEDTQYF
NA | TRBJ2-7 | NA | TRBV9 | 14 | TGTGCCAGCAGCGTAGAGCCAGGCAACTACGAGCAGTACTTC | CASSVEPGNYEQYF
NA | TRBJ2-4 | NA | TRBV28 | 12 | TGTGCCAGCAGTCGAACCGACTCGACAGGAGTCTTT | CASSRTDSTGVF
TRBD2 | TRBJ2-3 | many | TRBV20-1 | 13 | TGCAGTGCTAGCGGCAGGGAGGGAGATACGCAGTATTTT | CSASGREGDTQYF
TRBD2 | TRBJ2-3 | few | TRBV12-3/TRBV12-4 | 18 | TGTGCCAGCACCTCCCTAGGGTTAGCGGGAGGTAACACAGATACGCAGTATTTT | CASTSLGLAGGNTDTQYF
NA | TRBJ1-1 | many | TRBV7-2 | 12 | TGTGCCAGCAGCTTAGGGTTCACTGAAGCTTTCTTT | CASSLGFTEAFF
NA | TRBJ1-5 | few | TRBV28 | 15 | TGTGCCAGCAGGACCCCTGGGGGGAGGGATCAGCCCCAGCATTTT | CASRTPGGRDQPQHF
NA | TRBJ2-6 | few | TRBV29-1 | 15 | TGCAGCGTTTCGAGGGAGGCTTCTGGGGCCAACGTCCTGACTTTC | CSVSREASGANVLTF
NA | TRBJ1-1 | few | TRBV29-1 | 16 | TGCAGCGTTGAAGTCTACATGTCGGGGCGGAACACTGAAGCTTTCTTT | CSVEVYMSGRNTEAFF
NA | TRBJ2-3 | few | TRBV5-1 | 14 | TGCGCCAGCAGCCCAGAGCGGGGCACAGATACGCAGTATTTT | CASSPERGTDTQYF
TRBD1 | TRBJ1-1 | NA | TRBV2 | 12 | TGTGCCAGCACCCCCGGACAGGCTGAAGCTTTCTTT | CASTPGQAEAFF
NA | TRBJ2-5 | NA | TRBV20-1 | 10 | TGCAGTGCTGCCGAACAGACCCAGTACTTC | CSAAEQTQYF
NA | TRBJ1-2 | NA | TRBV4-3 | 14 | TGCGCCAGCAGCCAAGACCTCTCCCACTATGGCTACACCTTC | CASSQDLSHYGYTF
TRBD1 | TRBJ1-2 | many | TRBV12-3/TRBV12-4 | 16 | TGTGCCAGCAGTTTCCTACAGGGGAGTGGGGACTATGGCTACACCTTC | CASSFLQGSGDYGYTF
NA | TRBJ2-1 | many | TRBV7-2 | 12 | TGTGCCAGCCACCCGAAGGGCAATGAGCAGTTCTTC | CASHPKGNEQFF
NA | TRBJ2-1 | many | TRBV9 | 17 | TGTGCCAGCAGCGCCCGATCCGGGCCAGGGGCCACCAATGAGCAGTTCTTC | CASSARSGPGATNEQFF
NA | TRBJ1-1 | NA | TRBV7-9 | 11 | TGTGCCAGCATTAAAGGCACTGAAGCTTTCTTT | CASIKGTEAFF
TRBD1 | TRBJ1-1 | many | TRBV28 | 15 | TGTGCCAGCAGTTTCCCGACAGGGGCGGACATGAAAGCTTTCTTT | CASSFPTGADMKAFF
TRBD1 | TRBJ1-5 | few | TRBV6-2/TRBV6-3 | 17 | TGTGCCAGCAGTTATAATCCGGGACAGGAAAGCAATCAGCCCCAGCATTTT | CASSYNPGQESNQPQHF
NA | TRBJ2-3 | NA | TRBV3-1 | 17 | TGTGCCAGCAGCCCCCCGAGGGCAGGGGATAGGACAGATACGCAGTATTTT | CASSPPRAGDRTDTQYF
TRBD1 | TRBJ2-7 | many | TRBV20-1 | 15 | TGCAGTGCTAATCCGGGACAGGGAAGCTCCTACGAGCAGTACTTC | CSANPGQGSSYEQYF
TRBD2 | TRBJ2-1 | few | TRBV5-1 | 15 | TGCGCCAGCAGCCCGACTAGCGGGACTAACAATGAGCAGTTCTTC | CASSPTSGTNNEQFF
NA | TRBJ1-5 | few | TRBV3-1 | 15 | TGTGCCAGCAGCCAACAACGTGGGCTCAATCAGCCCCAGCATTTT | CASSQQRGLNQPQHF
NA | TRBJ2-1 | few | TRBV28 | 12 | TGTGCCAGCAGCCCCATCGCTGATGAGCAGTTCTTC | CASSPIADEQFF
NA | TRBJ2-7 | NA | TRBV7-2 | 13 | TGTGCCAGCAGCCAAAACAAGGGGTACGAGCAGTACTTC | CASSQNKGYEQYF
NA | TRBJ2-7 | NA | TRBV5-1 | 14 | TGCGCCAGCAGCCAGCCCGGGAAGGGGTACGAGCAGTACTTC | CASSQPGKGYEQYF
TRBD2 | TRBJ2-5 | few | TRBV25-1 | 16 | TGTGCCAGCAGTGAATGGCCTGGGCTAGCGGAAGAGACCCAGTACTTC | CASSEWPGLAEETQYF
NA | TRBJ1-3 | few | TRBV5-1 | 18 | TGCGCCAGCAGCTTGGGTCCGGAGATCCTCGGCACTGGAAACACCATATATTTT | CASSLGPEILGTGNTIYF
NA | TRBJ1-1 | few | TRBV7-2 | 16 | TGTGCCAGCAGCCAACAGGGACGGGTCGGGGGCACTGAAGCTTTCTTT | CASSQQGRVGGTEAFF
NA | TRBJ2-3 | NA | TRBV6-1 | 14 | TGTGCCAGCAGCCCATGGCCCGTACAGGGAACGCAGTATTTT | CASSPWPVQGTQYF
NA | TRBJ2-7 | NA | TRBV20-1 | 12 | TGCAGTGCCCGGGCCGGTTCCTACGAGCAGTACTTC | CSARAGSYEQYF
TRBD1 | TRBJ2-1 | few | TRBV19 | 16 | TGTGCCACCGACGAAAAAGGGGGCTGGGCCTACAATGAGCAGTTCTTC | CATDEKGGWAYNEQFF
NA | TRBJ1-5 | NA | TRBV6-2/TRBV6-3 | 14 | TGTGCCAGCAGTTACCCAGGTTTTGGACAGCCCCAGCATTTT | CASSYPGFGQPQHF
TRBD2 | TRBJ2-3 | few | TRBV5-1 | 18 | TGCGCCAGCAGCTTGGGCTGGACTAGCGGGAGAGGGTCAGATACGCAGTATTTT | CASSLGWTSGRGSDTQYF